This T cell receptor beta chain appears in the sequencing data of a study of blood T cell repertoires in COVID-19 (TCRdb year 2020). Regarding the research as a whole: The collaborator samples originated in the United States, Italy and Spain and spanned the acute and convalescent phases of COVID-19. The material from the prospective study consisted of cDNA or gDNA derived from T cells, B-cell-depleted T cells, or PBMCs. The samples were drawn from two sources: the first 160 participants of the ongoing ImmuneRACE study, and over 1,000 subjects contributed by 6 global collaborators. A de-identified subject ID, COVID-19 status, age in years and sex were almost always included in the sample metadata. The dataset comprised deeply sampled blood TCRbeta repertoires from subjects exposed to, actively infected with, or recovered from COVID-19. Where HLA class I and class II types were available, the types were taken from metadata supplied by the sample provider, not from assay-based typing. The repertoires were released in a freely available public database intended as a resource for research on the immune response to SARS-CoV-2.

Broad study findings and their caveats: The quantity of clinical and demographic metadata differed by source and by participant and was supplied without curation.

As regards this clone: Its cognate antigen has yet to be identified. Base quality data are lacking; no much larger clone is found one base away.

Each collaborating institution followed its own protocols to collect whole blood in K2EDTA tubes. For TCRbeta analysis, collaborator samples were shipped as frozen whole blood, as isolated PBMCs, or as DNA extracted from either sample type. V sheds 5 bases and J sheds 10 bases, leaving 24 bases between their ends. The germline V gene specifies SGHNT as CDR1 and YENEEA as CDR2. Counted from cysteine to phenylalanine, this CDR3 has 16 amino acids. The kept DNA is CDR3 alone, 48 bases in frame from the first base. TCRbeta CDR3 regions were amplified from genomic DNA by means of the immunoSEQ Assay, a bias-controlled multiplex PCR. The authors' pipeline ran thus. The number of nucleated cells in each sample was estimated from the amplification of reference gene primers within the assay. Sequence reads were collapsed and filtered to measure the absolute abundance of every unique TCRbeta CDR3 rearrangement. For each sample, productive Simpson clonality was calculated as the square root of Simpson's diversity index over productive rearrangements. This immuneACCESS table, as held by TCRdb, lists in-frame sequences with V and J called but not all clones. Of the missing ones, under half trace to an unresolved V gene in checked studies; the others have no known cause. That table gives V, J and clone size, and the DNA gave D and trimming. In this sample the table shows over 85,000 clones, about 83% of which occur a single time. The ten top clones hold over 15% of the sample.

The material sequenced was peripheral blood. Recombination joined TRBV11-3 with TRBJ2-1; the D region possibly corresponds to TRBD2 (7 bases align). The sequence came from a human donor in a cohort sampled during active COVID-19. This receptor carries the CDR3 CASSPQGAGALHEQFF. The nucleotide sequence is TGTGCCAGCAGCCCGCAAGGGGCGGGGGCCCTTCACGAGCAGTTCTTC.